This is a list of T cell receptor beta chains from one sample in a study of technical replicates of blood from several donors. Here immunoSEQ multiplex PCR was the method, and the copy in TCRdb shows in-frame clones only, minus some. The sample has tens of thousands of clones, 95% to 98% seen once; the top ten hold over 0.15%. Sequencing was done on a sample of T cells isolated from PBMCs. The receptors stem from a human donor in good health. CDR3s include the opening cysteine and the closing phenylalanine or tryptophan. A D gene is named only where the DNA matches it firmly. Expanded clones get a size class; other rows say once, few or many, or leave the size out.

len,abundance,v_gene,j_gene,d_gene,CDR3nt,CDR3aa
18,NA,TRBV2,TRBJ2-1,TRBD2,TGTGCCAGCAGTGAAGGAGCGGGATGGGTCTATTCCTACAATGAGCAGTTCTTC,CASSEGAGWVYSYNEQFF
13,NA,TRBV2,TRBJ1-1,NA,TGTGCCAGCAGTCTACAGGGGAACACTGAAGCTTTCTTT,CASSLQGNTEAFF
18,NA,TRBV6-4,TRBJ1-5,NA,TGTGCCAGCAGTGACTCGGTCAGGGCCCTAACTTGCAATCAGCCCCAGCATTTT,CASSDSVRALTCNQPQHF
14,once,TRBV2,TRBJ2-7,NA,TGTGCCAGCAGGTCGGACTATCAATCCTACGAGCAGTACTTC,CASRSDYQSYEQYF
15,NA,TRBV11-2,TRBJ2-2,TRBD1,TGTGCCAGCAGCGATCGACAGGGCGACACCGGGGAGCTGTTTTTT,CASSDRQGDTGELFF
14,once,TRBV4-1,TRBJ1-1,NA,TGCGCCAGCAGCCTGGGACAATTGAACACTGAAGCTTTCTTT,CASSLGQLNTEAFF
18,NA,TRBV10-3,TRBJ2-5,TRBD1,TGTGCCATCAGTGAGTCGGTACCGGGACAGGGGGCTCAAGAGACCCAGTACTTC,CAISESVPGQGAQETQYF
13,NA,TRBV7-9,TRBJ1-2,TRBD1,TGTGCCAGCAGCGCCGGGACAGGGGCGAGCTACACCTTC,CASSAGTGASYTF
16,once,TRBV5-1,TRBJ1-1,TRBD1,TGCGCCAGCAGCTCAAAACCGGGACAGGGTAGAACTGAAGCTTTCTTT,CASSSKPGQGRTEAFF
15,NA,TRBV10-2,TRBJ2-3,TRBD1,TGCGCCAGCAGTGAGCCCGACAGGGGAACAGATACGCAGTATTTT,CASSEPDRGTDTQYF
15,NA,TRBV4-1,TRBJ2-1,TRBD2,TGCGCCAGCAGCCAATTTTGGGCTAGCGGCCATGAGCAGTTCTTC,CASSQFWASGHEQFF
16,NA,TRBV5-6,TRBJ1-6,NA,TGTGCCAGCAGCTTTCGGAGTAGCTCCTATAATTCACCCCTCCACTTT,CASSFRSSSYNSPLHF
12,NA,TRBV5-1,TRBJ2-7,NA,TGCGCCAGCAGTTCTGACAGCTACGAGCAGTACTTC,CASSSDSYEQYF
13,NA,TRBV13,TRBJ1-1,TRBD1,TGTGCCAGCAAGGAGGGGGCGTACACTGAAGCTTTCTTT,CASKEGAYTEAFF
13,NA,TRBV11-2,TRBJ1-2,TRBD1,TGTGCCAGCAGCCAGGACAGGGAGGGAGGCTACACCTTC,CASSQDREGGYTF
17,NA,TRBV11-2,TRBJ2-7,TRBD2,TGTGCCAGCAGCTTAGTAGCTAGCGGGGGTCTTAGCCGCGAGCAGTACTTC,CASSLVASGGLSREQYF
17,NA,TRBV2,TRBJ2-3,TRBD2,TGTGCCAGCAGTGAAGCAGCGGGAGTCGAGGGCACAGATACGCAGTATTTT,CASSEAAGVEGTDTQYF
13,NA,TRBV12-5,TRBJ1-2,NA,TGTGCTAGTGGTTTGGGCGAGGGATACGGCTACACCTTC,CASGLGEGYGYTF
12,NA,TRBV2,TRBJ1-2,TRBD1,TGTGCCAGCAAGTACAGGGGCAGTGGCTACACCTTC,CASKYRGSGYTF
16,NA,TRBV2,TRBJ2-5,TRBD2,TGTGCCAGCAGTGTTGGACTAGCGGGAGGGAAGGAGACCCAGTACTTC,CASSVGLAGGKETQYF
15,once,TRBV29-1,TRBJ1-4,TRBD1,TGCAGCGTAGCCGGGACAGGGCATGGGAATGAAAAACTGTTTTTT,CSVAGTGHGNEKLFF
14,NA,TRBV5-1,TRBJ1-2,TRBD1,TGCGCCAGCAGCACCACAGGGGAGTGGTATGGCTACACCTTC,CASSTTGEWYGYTF
16,NA,TRBV6-1,TRBJ1-2,TRBD1,TGTGCCAGCAGTGAAGCGCTCTCCGGGACAGGGTATGGCTACACCTTC,CASSEALSGTGYGYTF
13,NA,TRBV27,TRBJ1-2,TRBD1,TGTGCCAGCACCAAAGACAGGGCCTATGGCTACACCTTC,CASTKDRAYGYTF
14,NA,TRBV6-1,TRBJ2-5,TRBD1,TGTGCCAGCAGTGGGGGGACAGGGGTAGAGACCCAGTACTTC,CASSGGTGVETQYF
11,NA,TRBV10-1,TRBJ1-1,NA,TGCGCCAGCAGGTCCGACACTGAAGCTTTCTTT,CASRSDTEAFF
15,NA,TRBV2,TRBJ1-2,NA,TGTGCCAGCAGTGAAGGGCAGGGAAACTACTATGGCTACACCTTC,CASSEGQGNYYGYTF
15,NA,TRBV6-6,TRBJ1-1,NA,TGTGCCAGCAGTTACCGACAGCTACAGAACACTGAAGCTTTCTTT,CASSYRQLQNTEAFF
15,NA,TRBV6-5,TRBJ1-4,TRBD1,TGTGCCAGCGCCCAGGGGGCTGCAACTAATGAAAAACTGTTTTTT,CASAQGAATNEKLFF
14,NA,TRBV2,TRBJ2-7,TRBD2,TGTGCCAGCAGTCCTCGGGGAGGGCCCTACGAGCAGTACTTC,CASSPRGGPYEQYF
14,NA,TRBV30,TRBJ1-1,TRBD1,TGTGCCTGGAGTGGAAGGGGGCGGAACACTGAAGCTTTCTTT,CAWSGRGRNTEAFF
14,once,TRBV7-3,TRBJ1-2,NA,TGTGCCAGCAGCTTAAGTCGGGATAACTATGGCTACACCTTC,CASSLSRDNYGYTF
16,NA,TRBV6-6,TRBJ1-5,TRBD1,TGTGCCAGCAGTTACTCGTACGGGACAGATAATCAGCCCCAGCATTTT,CASSYSYGTDNQPQHF
16,NA,TRBV6-6,TRBJ2-7,NA,TGTGCCAGCAGTCCTCAGGTATTTGGTAGCTCCTACGAGCAGTACTTC,CASSPQVFGSSYEQYF
14,once,TRBV14,TRBJ1-2,NA,TGTGCCAGCAGCCAAGATCGGAGGGTTCTTGGCTACACCTTC,CASSQDRRVLGYTF
9,NA,TRBV7-9,TRBJ1-1,NA,TGTGCCAGCAGCCCAGAAGCTTTCTTT,CASSPEAFF
16,once,TRBV25-1,TRBJ2-1,TRBD1,TGTGCCAGCAGCGCGCCCGGGGACAGGGAGGTCAATGAGCAGTTCTTC,CASSAPGDREVNEQFF
16,NA,TRBV5-1,TRBJ1-2,NA,TGCGCCAGCAGTTTTGAATCAGTTTGGGGGGACTATGGCTACACCTTC,CASSFESVWGDYGYTF
17,NA,TRBV21-1,TRBJ1-1,NA,TGTGCCAGCACCAAGACAGATTTTGTCCACACTCGGGCTGGAGCTTTCTTT,CASTKTDFVHTRAGAFF
12,NA,TRBV2,TRBJ2-5,NA,TGTGCCACCTCTGGGGGGTACGAGACCCAGTACTTC,CATSGGYETQYF
15,NA,TRBV5-4,TRBJ2-1,TRBD1,TGTGCCAGCAGCTTGACGACAGGGGGTTTCTATGAGCAGTTCTTC,CASSLTTGGFYEQFF
14,NA,TRBV18,TRBJ2-7,TRBD1,TGTGCCAGCTCAGGGACAGGATTCTCCTACGAGCAGTACTTC,CASSGTGFSYEQYF
14,NA,TRBV2,TRBJ2-7,NA,TGTGCCAGCAGTGTATTACTTGATTCCTACGAGCAGTACTTC,CASSVLLDSYEQYF
15,once,TRBV7-9,TRBJ2-7,TRBD1,TGTGCCAGCAGCCCCGGGACAGGGGGCTACTGGAAACGGTACTTC,CASSPGTGGYWKRYF
15,once,TRBV7-8,TRBJ1-2,TRBD1,TGTGCCAGCAGCTTAGGACAGGGCTTTAACTATGGCTACACCTTC,CASSLGQGFNYGYTF
10,NA,TRBV30,TRBJ1-2,NA,TGTGCCTGGAGCGGCTATGGCTACACCTTC,CAWSGYGYTF
14,NA,TRBV25-1,TRBJ2-1,NA,TGTGCCAGCAGTGACGCGAGCTCCTACAATGAGCAGTTCTTC,CASSDASSYNEQFF
11,NA,TRBV5-6,TRBJ2-5,NA,TGTGCCAGCAGCCGAGGACATTCCCAGTACTTC,CASSRGHSQYF
12,few,TRBV6-5,TRBJ2-7,NA,TGTGCCAGCAGTTACTCCGGAGGCGAGCAGTACTTC,CASSYSGGEQYF
14,NA,TRBV6-5,TRBJ2-2,NA,TGTGCCAGCAGGCGACAGACGAACACCGGGGAGCTGTTTTTT,CASRRQTNTGELFF
14,NA,TRBV6-1,TRBJ2-7,NA,TGTGCCAGCATAACGGGAGCGATCTCCTACGAGCAGTACTTC,CASITGAISYEQYF
14,NA,TRBV4-1,TRBJ1-2,TRBD1,TGCGCCAGCAGATCCCAACGGGACAGGGATGGCTACACCTTC,CASRSQRDRDGYTF
12,once,TRBV7-2,TRBJ2-7,NA,TGTGCCAGCAGCCAAGTCGGTAACGAGCAGTACTTC,CASSQVGNEQYF
16,NA,TRBV28,TRBJ2-3,NA,TGTGCCAGCAGTTTAAGTGAGGCGGGACGCACAGATACGCAGTATTTT,CASSLSEAGRTDTQYF
14,NA,TRBV6-1,TRBJ1-5,NA,TGTGCCACGTCCCGTATTTTGAGCAATCAGCCCCAGCATTTT,CATSRILSNQPQHF
15,NA,TRBV6-1,TRBJ1-2,TRBD1,TGTGCCAGCAGTGAAGCGACAGGGTGGAACTATGGCTACACCTTC,CASSEATGWNYGYTF
14,NA,TRBV6-5,TRBJ1-1,NA,TGTGCCAGCAGTTCATTAGGGGGAGACACTGAAGCTTTCTTT,CASSSLGGDTEAFF